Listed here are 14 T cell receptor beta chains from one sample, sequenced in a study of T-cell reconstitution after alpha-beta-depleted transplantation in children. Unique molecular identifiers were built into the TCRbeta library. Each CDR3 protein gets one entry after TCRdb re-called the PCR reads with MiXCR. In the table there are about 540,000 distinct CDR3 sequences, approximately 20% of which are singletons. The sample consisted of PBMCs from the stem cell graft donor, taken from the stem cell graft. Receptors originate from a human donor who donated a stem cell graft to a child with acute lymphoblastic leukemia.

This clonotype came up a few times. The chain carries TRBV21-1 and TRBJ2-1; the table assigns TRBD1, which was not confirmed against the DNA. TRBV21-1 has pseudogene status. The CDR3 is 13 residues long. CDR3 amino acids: CASSNPLSNEQFF. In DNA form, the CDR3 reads TGTGCCAGCAGCAACCCCTTAAGCAATGAGCAGTTCTTC.

The CDR3 nucleotides read TGCGCCAGCAGCCAAACCGGGACAGTAAATGAAAAACTGTTTTTT. It is translated as CASSQTGTVNEKLFF. This chain joins TRBV4-1 and TRBJ1-4, with 7 bases aligning to TRBD1. Unmatched junction bases numbered 5, after V lost 2 bases and J lost 5 bases. Germline V lookup: CDR1 MGHRA, CDR2 YSYEKL. This CDR3 is 15 amino acids long.

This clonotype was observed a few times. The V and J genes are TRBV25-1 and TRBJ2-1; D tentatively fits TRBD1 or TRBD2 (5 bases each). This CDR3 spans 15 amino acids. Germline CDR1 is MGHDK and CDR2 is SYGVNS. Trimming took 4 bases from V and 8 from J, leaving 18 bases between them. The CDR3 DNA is TGTGCCAGCAGTGTCGGGGCCTTGCCCGGCGATGAGCAGTTCTTC. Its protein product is CASSVGALPGDEQFF.

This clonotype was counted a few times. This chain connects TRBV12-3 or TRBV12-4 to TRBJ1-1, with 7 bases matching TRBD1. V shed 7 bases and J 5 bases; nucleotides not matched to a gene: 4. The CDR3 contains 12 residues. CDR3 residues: CASNTGVTEAFF. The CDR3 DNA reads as TGTGCCAGCAATACAGGGGTGACTGAAGCTTTCTTT.

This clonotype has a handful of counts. CDR3 bases: TGCAGTGCTCACCCGCTGCAGGGGCCCCTCGGGGAGACCCAGTACTTC. It translates to CSAHPLQGPLGETQYF. This sequence joins TRBV20-1 and TRBJ2-5, with D possibly TRBD1 on 6 matching bases. Germline-derived CDR1 and CDR2 are DFQATT and SNEGSKA (reference sequence). The CDR3 is 16 amino acids. Deletions cut 5 bases from V and 5 bases from J, with 24 bases between.

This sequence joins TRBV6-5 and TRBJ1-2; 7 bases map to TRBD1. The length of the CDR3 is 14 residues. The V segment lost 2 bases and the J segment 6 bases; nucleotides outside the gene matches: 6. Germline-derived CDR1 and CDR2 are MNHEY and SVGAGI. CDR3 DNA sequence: TGTGCCAGCAGTTACGGGAGGGGGCTAGATGGCTACACCTTC. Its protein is CASSYGRGLDGYTF.

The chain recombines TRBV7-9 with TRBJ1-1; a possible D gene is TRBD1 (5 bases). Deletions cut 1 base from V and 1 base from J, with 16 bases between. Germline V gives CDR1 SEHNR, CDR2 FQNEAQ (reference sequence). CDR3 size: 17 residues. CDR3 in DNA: TGTGCCAGCAGCTTAGGTCGACAGTTCCCCGAGAACACTGAAGCTTTCTTT. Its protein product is CASSLGRQFPENTEAFF.

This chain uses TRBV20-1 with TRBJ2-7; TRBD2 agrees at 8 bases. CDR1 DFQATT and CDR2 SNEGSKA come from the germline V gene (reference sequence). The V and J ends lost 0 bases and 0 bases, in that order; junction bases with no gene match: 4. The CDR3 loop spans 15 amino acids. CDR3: CSARDSGTSSYEQYF. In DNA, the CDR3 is TGCAGTGCTAGAGATTCCGGGACTAGCTCCTACGAGCAGTACTTC.

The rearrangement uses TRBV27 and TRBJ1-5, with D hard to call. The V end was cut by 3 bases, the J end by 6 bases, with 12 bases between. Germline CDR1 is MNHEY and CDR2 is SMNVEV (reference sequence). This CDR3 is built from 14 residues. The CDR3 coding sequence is TGTGCCAGCAGTTTGGTCGGGGAGGGTCAGCCCCAGCATTTT. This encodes CASSLVGEGQPQHF.

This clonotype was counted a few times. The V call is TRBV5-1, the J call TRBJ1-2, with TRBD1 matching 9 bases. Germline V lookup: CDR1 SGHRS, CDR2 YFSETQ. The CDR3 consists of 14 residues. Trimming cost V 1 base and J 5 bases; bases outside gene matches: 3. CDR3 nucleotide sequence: TGCGCCAGCAGCTTGACAGGGGGCGCTTATGGCTACACCTTC. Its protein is CASSLTGGAYGYTF. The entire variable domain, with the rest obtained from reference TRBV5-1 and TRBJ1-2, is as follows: KAGVTQTPRYLIKTRGQQVTLSCSPISGHRSVSWYQQTPGQGLQFLFEYFSETQRNKGNFPGRFSGRQFSNSRSEMNVSTLELGDSALYLCASSLTGGAYGYTFGSGTRLTVV.

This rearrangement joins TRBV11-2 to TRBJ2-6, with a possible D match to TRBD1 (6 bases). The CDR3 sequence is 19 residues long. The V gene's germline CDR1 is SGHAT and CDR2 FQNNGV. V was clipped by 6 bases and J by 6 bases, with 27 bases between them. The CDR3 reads CASSPPPRDILSVANVLTF. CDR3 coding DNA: TGTGCCAGCAGTCCCCCTCCCCGGGACATACTTTCGGTGGCCAACGTCCTGACTTTC.

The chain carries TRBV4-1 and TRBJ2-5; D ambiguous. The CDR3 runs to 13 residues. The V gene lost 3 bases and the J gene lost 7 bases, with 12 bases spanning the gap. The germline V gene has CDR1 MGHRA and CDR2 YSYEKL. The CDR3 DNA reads TGCGCCAGCAGCCAGGCTCAATTGCCGACCCAGTACTTC. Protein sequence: CASSQAQLPTQYF.

The CDR3 DNA reads TGTGCCAGCCAGGGAAGCGAGCAGTACTTC. Translation: CASQGSEQYF. The chain links TRBV6-2 or TRBV6-3 to TRBJ2-7; TRBD1 is a possible D gene (5 bases). V lost 8 bases, J lost 6 bases, and 8 bases lay in between. Germline lookup yields CDR1 MNHEY and CDR2 SVGEGT. This CDR3 has 10 residues.

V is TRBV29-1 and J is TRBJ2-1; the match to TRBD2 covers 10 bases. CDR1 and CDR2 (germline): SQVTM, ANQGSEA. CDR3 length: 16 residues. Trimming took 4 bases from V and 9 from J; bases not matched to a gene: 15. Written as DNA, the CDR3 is TGCAGCGTTGGATTTCCTCTAGCGGGAGTTTTTGGTGAGCAGTTCTTC. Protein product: CSVGFPLAGVFGEQFF.